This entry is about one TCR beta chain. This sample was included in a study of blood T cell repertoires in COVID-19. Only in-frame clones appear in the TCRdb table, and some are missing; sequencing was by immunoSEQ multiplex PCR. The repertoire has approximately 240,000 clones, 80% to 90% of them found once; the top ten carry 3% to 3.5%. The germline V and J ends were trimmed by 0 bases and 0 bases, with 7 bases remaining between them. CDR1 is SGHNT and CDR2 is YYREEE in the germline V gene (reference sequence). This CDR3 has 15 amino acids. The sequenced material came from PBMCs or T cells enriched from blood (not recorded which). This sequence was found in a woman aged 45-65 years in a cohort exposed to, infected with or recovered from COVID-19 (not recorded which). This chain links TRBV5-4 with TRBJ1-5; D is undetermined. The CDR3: CASSLDGNSNQPQHF. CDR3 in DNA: TGTGCCAGCAGCTTGGACGGGAATAGCAATCAGCCCCAGCATTTT.